These T cell receptor beta chains were read from a single sample in a study of blood T cells in healthy people across ages. TCRdb ran MiXCR on the 5' RACE reads and lists one entry per CDR3 protein. The sample lists around 750,000 distinct CDR3 sequences; less than 70% were seen once. Sequencing was performed on blood. These receptors were obtained from a man older than 75 in good health. CDR3s leave out the opening cysteine and the closing phenylalanine or tryptophan. Only part of the rows carry a size: once, few, many, or a class if the clone is expanded.

V | size | CDR3
TRBV24-1 | . | ATSDPPGRHAY
TRBV5-1 | many | ASSLEGAYQETQY
TRBV9 | . | ASSATLTDTQY
TRBV10-3 | . | AISERTGELF
TRBV7-9 | . | ASTIDSSPAY
TRBV7-2 | few | ASSLTRFGHT
TRBV7-9 | . | ASSFSQGSGANVLT
TRBV12-3/TRBV12-4 | . | ASIPSGRGSYNEQY
TRBV6-4 | . | ASRTLTGASNEQF
TRBV6-5 | few | ASSRTESNQPQH
TRBV4-1 | . | ASSQPLGDPRDGYT
TRBV20-1 | . | SASGPLSGRALSTDTQY
TRBV11-2 | many | ASSLDPEGTNTGELF
TRBV20-1 | few | SATRGSSYNEQF
TRBV7-6 | . | ASSSDRAPHNEQF
TRBV10-3 | . | AIMAGDYEQY
TRBV20-1 | . | SARGFGHQQETQY